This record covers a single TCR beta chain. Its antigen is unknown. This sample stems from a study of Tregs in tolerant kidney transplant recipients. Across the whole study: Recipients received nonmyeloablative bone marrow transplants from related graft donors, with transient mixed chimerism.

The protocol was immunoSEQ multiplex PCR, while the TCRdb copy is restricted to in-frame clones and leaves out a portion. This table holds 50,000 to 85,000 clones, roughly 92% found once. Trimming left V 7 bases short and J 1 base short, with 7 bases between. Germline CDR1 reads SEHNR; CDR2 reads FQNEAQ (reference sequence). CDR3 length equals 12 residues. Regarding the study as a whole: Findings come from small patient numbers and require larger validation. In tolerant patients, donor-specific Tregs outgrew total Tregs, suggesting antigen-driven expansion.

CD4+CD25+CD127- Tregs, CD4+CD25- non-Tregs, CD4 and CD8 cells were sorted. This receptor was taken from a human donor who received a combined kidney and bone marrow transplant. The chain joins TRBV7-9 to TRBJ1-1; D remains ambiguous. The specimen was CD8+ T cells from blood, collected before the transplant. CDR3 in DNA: TGTGCCAGCAATTTCGGGAACACTGAAGCTTTCTTT. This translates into CASNFGNTEAFF.